Below are 30 T cell receptor beta chains sequenced from a single sample in a study of CD8 T cells in ankylosing spondylitis. MiXCR was run by TCRdb on the 5' RACE reads, yielding one entry per CDR3 protein. The sample has 150,000 to 250,000 distinct CDR3 sequences; roughly 12% are singletons. Sequencing was performed on blood, either unsorted or a sorted T cell fraction (not recorded which). The receptor source for this set is a male donor with ankylosing spondylitis or in good health (not recorded which).

On this clonotype itself: No conserved phenylalanine or tryptophan is present at the end of the CDR3, so a read error is the likely explanation. This rearrangement joins TRBV4-2 to TRBJ2-7; perhaps TRBD2 as D (5 bases). There are 13 residues in the CDR3. Germline V gene lookup returns CDR1 LGHNA and CDR2 YNFKEQ. V lost 6 bases and J 9 bases, leaving 18 bases between the germline ends. CDR3 DNA sequence: TGTGCCAGCAGTCACCCGGGATCCGAAGGGCAGTACTAC. It codes for CASSHPGSEGQYY.

The rearrangement joins TRBV12-3 or TRBV12-4 to TRBJ2-5; either TRBD1 or TRBD2 may supply D (5 bases each). V was pared by 3 bases and J by 7 bases, with 9 bases between. This CDR3 has 12 amino acids. As DNA, the CDR3 is TGTGCCAGCAGTTTCAGGGACCCGACCCAGTACTTC. Its translation is CASSFRDPTQYF.

This clonotype was seen repeatedly, ten times or more. The chain links TRBV27 to TRBJ2-7, with TRBD1 identical over 9 bases. CDR3 length equals 16 residues. CDR1 and CDR2 from the germline V gene are MNHEY and SMNVEV (reference sequence). Germline trimming cut 0 bases from V and 3 bases from J; bases unmatched to any gene: 6. CDR3 bases: TGTGCCAGCAGTTTATCAGGGGGACAGGGACTCTACGAGCAGTACTTC. Protein: CASSLSGGQGLYEQYF.

V is TRBV7-9 and J is TRBJ2-7, with 8 bases aligning to TRBD1. V trimming: 4 bases; J trimming: 3 bases; junction bases outside the gene matches: 8. From germline, CDR1 is SEHNR and CDR2 FQNEAQ (reference sequence). This CDR3 has 15 residues. The CDR3: CASSSVYRGYYEQYF. Written as DNA, the CDR3 is TGTGCCAGCAGCTCCGTTTACAGGGGGTACTACGAGCAGTACTTC.

In this sample, this clonotype turned up a few times. The chain is built from TRBV2 and TRBJ2-2, with no clear D. The CDR3 is 12 amino acids. From germline, CDR1 is SNHLY and CDR2 FYNNEI. Trimming stripped 11 bases from V and 0 bases from J, with 7 bases between. The DNA for the CDR3 is TGTGCCGCCGCCGCGAACACCGGGGAGCTGTTTTTT. Protein sequence: CAAAANTGELFF.

This clonotype showed up just a few times. This chain connects TRBV6-1 to TRBJ1-5, with TRBD1 matching 7 bases. V lost 5 bases to trimming and J lost 0 bases; unmatched junction nucleotides: 7. Germline V lookup: CDR1 MNHNS, CDR2 SASEGT. The CDR3 runs to 16 residues. The CDR3 is CASSQGQPYSNQPQHF. The CDR3 DNA reads TGTGCCAGCAGTCAGGGACAGCCATATAGCAATCAGCCCCAGCATTTT.

This rearrangement joins TRBV6-1 to TRBJ2-1; TRBD2 aligns across 9 bases. Per the germline V gene, CDR1 is MNHNS and CDR2 is SASEGT. V lost 6 bases and J lost 4; bases outside the gene matches: 13. The CDR3 runs to 17 residues. The CDR3 nucleotides read TGTGCCAGCAGACGCCAGTTTCTGGCGGGAGGGTACAATGAGCAGTTCTTC. Translation: CASRRQFLAGGYNEQFF.

The chain uses TRBV20-1 and TRBJ2-7, with 7 bases identical to TRBD1. V lost 3 bases and J lost 6; bases outside the gene matches: 14. Germline values: CDR1 DFQATT, CDR2 SNEGSKA (reference sequence). The CDR3 is 15 residues long. This CDR3 reads CSASLYQPNRGEQYF. CDR3 bases: TGCAGTGCTAGCCTTTACCAACCCAACAGGGGCGAGCAGTACTTC.

V and J are TRBV30 and TRBJ2-3, with D hard to call. Between the trimmed V and J ends, which lost 0 bases and 2 bases, there was a span of 9 bases. The germline gives CDR1 GTSNPN, CDR2 SVGIG (reference sequence). This CDR3 has 14 amino acids. The CDR3 DNA sequence: TGTGCCTGGAGTGTCCAGGCCGACACAGATACGCAGTATTTT. This codes for CAWSVQADTDTQYF.

This clonotype was observed a few times. The chain has TRBV4-1 and TRBJ2-1; TRBD2 aligns across 11 bases. This CDR3 is built from 18 residues. J was trimmed by 2 bases and V by 1 base; bases with no gene match: 7. Germline CDR1 MGHRA, CDR2 YSYEKL. The CDR3 here is CASSQVSGGGSPYNEQFF. As DNA, the CDR3 is TGCGCCAGCAGCCAAGTTAGCGGGGGGGGCTCCCCCTACAATGAGCAGTTCTTC.

This clonotype was recorded a few times. The rearrangement joins TRBV5-1 to TRBJ2-7; D not resolved. Germline CDR1 and CDR2: SGHRS and YFSETQ. Trimming removed 0 bases at V and 5 bases at J, with 9 bases between. The CDR3 extends over 13 amino acids. CDR3 nucleotide sequence: TGCGCCAGCAGCTTGGTAGGCTTCGACGAGCAGTACTTC. Amino acid sequence: CASSLVGFDEQYF.

This clonotype was counted between two and nine times. CDR3: CAIASASTDTQYF. The CDR3 DNA reads as TGTGCCATCGCCTCCGCTAGCACAGATACGCAGTATTTT. The J gene is TRBJ2-3, the V gene TRBV15; no firm D call. The CDR3 spans 13 residues. Looked up from germline, CDR1 is LNHNV and CDR2 is YYDKDF (reference sequence). Trimming removed 10 bases at V and 0 bases at J, with 11 bases between.

This clonotype was seen only a few times. This chain links TRBV3-1 with TRBJ2-7; D not resolved. The CDR3 runs to 14 residues. Per the germline V gene, CDR1 is LGHDT and CDR2 is YNNKEL (reference sequence). Trimming cost V 2 bases and J 3 bases, with 11 bases left between them. In nucleotides, the CDR3 is TGTGCCAGCAGCCAAATAAGTGGCTACTACGAGCAGTACTTC. Protein sequence: CASSQISGYYEQYF.

The chain links TRBV11-2 to TRBJ2-3; perhaps TRBD1 as D (6 bases). The germline V and J ends were trimmed by 0 bases and 1 base, with 11 bases remaining between them. The CDR3 contains 16 residues. Germline CDR1 reads SGHAT; CDR2 reads FQNNGV. CDR3 DNA: TGTGCCAGCAGCTTAGAGGGGGCAGGAGGCACAGATACGCAGTATTTT. It encodes CASSLEGAGGTDTQYF.

The chain has TRBV20-1 and TRBJ1-2; perhaps TRBD1 as D (5 bases). Trimming left V 3 bases short and J 0 bases short, with 14 bases between. Germline values: CDR1 DFQATT, CDR2 SNEGSKA (reference sequence). There are 15 residues in the CDR3. CDR3 residues: CSARVETETNYGYTF. The DNA for the CDR3 is TGCAGTGCTAGGGTTGAGACAGAAACTAACTATGGCTACACCTTC.

This clonotype was picked up a small number of times. The chain links TRBV2 to TRBJ2-7; 10 nucleotides align to TRBD1. After removal of 6 bases from V and 4 bases from J, the junction contained 9 bases not matched to a gene. Germline values: CDR1 SNHLY, CDR2 FYNNEI. This CDR3 comprises 15 residues. CDR3 amino acids: CASRKSTGGLYEQYF. In DNA form, the CDR3 reads TGTGCCAGCAGGAAATCGACAGGGGGCTTATACGAGCAGTACTTC.

The chain combines TRBV20-1 with TRBJ2-5, with 8 bases aligning to TRBD1. J gave up 5 bases and V 6 bases, and 8 bases lay outside the gene matches. Germline values: CDR1 DFQATT, CDR2 SNEGSKA (reference sequence). This CDR3 spans 13 amino acids. CDR3 DNA: TGCAGTGCCGGACAGGGAACAAGGGAGACCCAGTACTTC. Its protein product is CSAGQGTRETQYF.

The J gene is TRBJ1-2, the V gene TRBV4-2, with D hard to call. Between the trimmed V and J ends, which lost 0 bases and 5 bases, there was a span of 10 bases. Germline CDR1 LGHNA, CDR2 YNFKEQ. This CDR3 is built from 14 residues. This CDR3 is CASSQDLAAYGYTF. For the CDR3, the DNA is TGTGCCAGCAGCCAAGATTTGGCAGCATATGGCTACACCTTC.

V and J are TRBV4-2 and TRBJ2-3; D not certain. CDR3 length equals 15 residues. The germline V and J ends were trimmed by 1 base and 0 bases, with 8 bases remaining between them. Germline CDR1 is LGHNA and CDR2 is YNFKEQ. CDR3 residues: CASSQGEASTDTQYF. The CDR3, as DNA: TGTGCCAGCAGCCAAGGAGAGGCGAGCACAGATACGCAGTATTTT.

V and J are TRBV7-9 and TRBJ2-3; TRBD2 aligns across 9 bases. Germline CDR1 and CDR2: SEHNR and FQNEAQ (reference sequence). This CDR3 comprises 15 residues. The junction had 4 bases not matched to a gene; V was cut back by 2 bases and J by 4 bases. The CDR3 bases are TGTGCCAGCAGCTTACAGCGGGAGGTCTCAGATACGCAGTATTTT. Translation: CASSLQREVSDTQYF.

This clonotype has a handful of counts. V usage is TRBV19 and J usage is TRBJ2-3; D ambiguous. This CDR3 spans 19 amino acids. CDR1 is LNHDA and CDR2 is SQIVND in the germline V gene (reference sequence). The ends were cut back, 3 bases at V and 2 bases at J, with 24 bases in the middle. In DNA form, the CDR3 reads TGTGCCAGTAGTATCGCGTCCCGGCCAGTCAAGTCATTCACAGATACGCAGTATTTT. Its protein is CASSIASRPVKSFTDTQYF.

This clonotype was observed a few times. This rearrangement joins TRBV29-1 to TRBJ1-2; 11 bases agree with TRBD1. The V gene's germline CDR1 is SQVTM and CDR2 ANQGSEA. This CDR3 is built from 12 residues. After removal of 7 bases from V and 7 bases from J, the junction contained 5 bases not matched to a gene. The CDR3 coding sequence is TGCAGCGGTACCGGGACAGGGGGTGGCTACACCTTC. It specifies CSGTGTGGGYTF.

This clonotype came up many times. The chain joins TRBV7-9 to TRBJ2-1, with TRBD1 matching over 9 bases. The germline gives CDR1 SEHNR, CDR2 FQNEAQ (reference sequence). The ends lost 5 bases at V and 8 bases at J; junction bases unmatched: 10. The CDR3 has 15 amino acids. The CDR3 is CASSPPGTGNYEQFF. CDR3 coding DNA: TGTGCCAGCAGCCCCCCCGGGACAGGGAATTATGAGCAGTTCTTC.

This rearrangement joins TRBV11-2 to TRBJ2-3; weak D call: TRBD2 (5 bases). Germline V gives CDR1 SGHAT, CDR2 FQNNGV. The CDR3 is made up of 16 amino acids. V was trimmed by 2 bases and J by 0 bases, leaving 12 bases between them. CDR3 in amino acids: CASSLNFEGSTDTQYF. The CDR3 nucleotides are TGTGCCAGCAGCTTAAACTTTGAGGGAAGCACAGATACGCAGTATTTT.

The gene calls are TRBV6-1 and TRBJ2-7; D gene uncertain. V lost 1 base and J lost 2, with 6 bases in between. CDR3 size: 13 residues. Germline V gene sequence: CDR1 MNHNS, CDR2 SASEGT. This CDR3 is CASSEGTAYEQYF. CDR3 coding DNA: TGTGCCAGCAGTGAAGGGACCGCCTACGAGCAGTACTTC.

The chain recombines TRBV6-4 with TRBJ2-2; 8 positions agree with TRBD2. Unmatched junction bases numbered 0, after V lost 6 bases and J lost 3 bases. The length of the CDR3 is 13 residues. Germline V gene lookup returns CDR1 MRHNA and CDR2 SNTAGT. The CDR3 loop is CASSGGDTGELFF. CDR3 bases: TGTGCCAGCAGCGGGGGGGACACCGGGGAGCTGTTTTTT.

This chain connects TRBV28 to TRBJ1-5; TRBD1 might be the D (6 bases). Germline loops: CDR1 MDHEN, CDR2 SYDVKM. V shed 5 bases and J shed 9 bases, with 11 bases lying between them. The CDR3 spans 12 residues. CDR3 DNA: TGTGCCAGCAGTCCCCGAGGGGGGCCCCAGCATTTT. Protein sequence: CASSPRGGPQHF. Variable domain in full (rest from reference TRBV28 and TRBJ1-5): DVKVTQSSRYLVKRTGEKVFLECVQDMDHENMFWYRQDPGLGLRLIYFSYDVKMKEKGDIPEGYSVSREKKERFSLILESASTNQTSMYLCASSPRGGPQHFGDGTRLSIL.

This clonotype was observed a handful of times. This sequence joins TRBV7-9 and TRBJ2-5, with 9 bases matching TRBD2. Germline CDR1 reads SEHNR; CDR2 reads FQNEAQ (reference sequence). This CDR3 spans 15 amino acids. J lost 2 bases, V lost 5 bases, and 6 bases had no gene match. The CDR3 loop reads CASSPGLADQETQYF. The CDR3 DNA reads TGTGCCAGCAGCCCGGGACTAGCCGATCAAGAGACCCAGTACTTC.

This sequence joins TRBV11-3 and TRBJ2-1, with 7 bases identical to TRBD1. The CDR3 runs 14 residues. The V segment lost 5 bases and the J segment 7 bases; nucleotides outside the gene matches: 8. Germline CDR1 and CDR2: SGHNT and YENEEA. The CDR3 is CASSARDSLNEQFF. The CDR3 region has the DNA TGTGCCAGCAGCGCACGGGACAGCCTTAATGAGCAGTTCTTC.

This clonotype has a handful of counts. V gene TRBV6-5 combines with J gene TRBJ2-5; D is perhaps TRBD1 (6 bases). The CDR3 length is 14 residues. V was trimmed by 2 bases and J by 2 bases, leaving 9 bases between them. CDR1 is MNHEY and CDR2 is SVGAGI in the germline V gene. The CDR3 loop reads CASSYGGHQETQYF. CDR3 sequence (DNA): TGTGCCAGCAGTTACGGGGGCCATCAAGAGACCCAGTACTTC.